Below, 31 T cell receptor beta chains from the same sample are listed, as sequenced in a study of control samples from healthy donors and cancer patients. Profiling relied on immunoSEQ multiplex PCR, and the TCRdb table lists in-frame clones only, not all of them. The sample has 100,000 to 150,000 clones; 87% are singletons. The sequenced sample was blood. These receptors were obtained from a man between 60 and 75 years old in good health.

This clone was counted a few times. This sequence joins TRBV28 and TRBJ2-7; 7 bases align to TRBD1. V was pared by 8 bases and J by 5 bases, with 18 bases of the junction left unmatched. The CDR3 spans 16 residues. Germline V lookup: CDR1 MDHEN, CDR2 SYDVKM. Written as DNA, the CDR3 is TGTGCCAGCTTCCTTGGGGTCCTCGGGACAGCTAACGAGCAGTACTTC. It codes for CASFLGVLGTANEQYF.

The chain employs TRBV28 and TRBJ1-4, with D perhaps TRBD1 (5 bases). Trimming took 1 base from V and 8 from J, leaving 14 bases between them. Looked up from germline, CDR1 is MDHEN and CDR2 is SYDVKM. This CDR3 comprises 15 residues. The chain's CDR3 is CASSLLGRSGEKLFF. The CDR3 DNA is TGTGCCAGCAGTTTATTGGGGCGCTCAGGGGAAAAACTGTTTTTT.

In this sample, this clone turned up once. The chain joins TRBV7-2 to TRBJ2-2; 7 bases align to TRBD1. There are 16 residues in the CDR3. The V and J ends lost 2 bases and 1 base, in that order; junction bases with no gene match: 4. Germline CDR1 and CDR2: SGHTA and FQGNSA. CDR3 DNA sequence: TGTGCCAGCAGCTTACGGCCAGGGGGGAACACCGGGGAGCTGTTTTTT. Translating it yields CASSLRPGGNTGELFF. The full variable domain, with the rest looked up from reference TRBV7-2 and TRBJ2-2, is GAGVSQSPSNKVTEKGKDVELRCDPISGHTALYWYRQSLGQGLEFLIYFQGNSAPDKSGLPSDRFSAERTGGSVSTLTIQRTQQEDSAVYLCASSLRPGGNTGELFFGEGSRLTVL.

J is TRBJ1-4 and V is TRBV27, with D unresolved. The V and J ends lost 5 bases and 0 bases respectively, with 4 bases between them. This CDR3 is 13 amino acids long. The germline gives CDR1 MNHEY, CDR2 SMNVEV (reference sequence). The CDR3 DNA reads TGTGCCAGCAGTGCCACAACTAATGAAAAACTGTTTTTT. This codes for CASSATTNEKLFF.

The rearrangement uses TRBV18 and TRBJ1-3, with unresolved D. V was cut by 3 bases and J by 0 bases, with 15 bases left in between. CDR3 length: 17 residues. The germline gives CDR1 KGHSH, CDR2 LQKENI. The CDR3: CASSPYSAGSSGNTIYF. CDR3 DNA: TGTGCCAGCTCACCCTACAGCGCCGGGAGCTCTGGAAACACCATATATTTT. Using reference TRBV18 and TRBJ1-3 for the parts outside the CDR3, the full variable domain is NAGVMQNPRHLVRRRGQEARLRCSPMKGHSHVYWYRQLPEEGLKFMVYLQKENIIDESGMPKERFSAEFPKEGPSILRIQQVVRGDSAAYFCASSPYSAGSSGNTIYFGEGSWLTVV.

J is TRBJ1-5 and V is TRBV28, with D tentatively TRBD1 (5 bases). The CDR3 sequence is 16 residues long. The germline V gene has CDR1 MDHEN and CDR2 SYDVKM. The germline V and J ends were trimmed by 7 bases and 0 bases, with 16 bases remaining between them. DNA of the CDR3: TGTGCCAGCAAAATAGCAGCAGGGAATAGCAATCAGCCCCAGCATTTT. Translation: CASKIAAGNSNQPQHF.

The chain is built from TRBV4-3 and TRBJ1-5, with D unresolved. In germline, CDR1 is LGHNA, CDR2 YSLEER. Trimming removed 4 bases from V and 4 bases from J, with 8 bases in between. This CDR3 is built from 13 residues. CDR3 in DNA: TGCGCCAGCAGCCTACAGACAAATCAGCCCCAGCATTTT. It encodes CASSLQTNQPQHF.

The chain combines TRBV9 with TRBJ2-3; D possibly corresponds to TRBD1 (6 bases). Trimming removed 10 bases from V and 1 base from J, with 13 bases in between. Germline lookup yields CDR1 SGDLS and CDR2 YYNGEE. The CDR3 covers 13 residues. This chain's CDR3 is CARHRVGTDTQYF. The CDR3 DNA reads TGTGCCCGGCACAGGGTTGGCACAGATACGCAGTATTTT.

The chain is built from TRBV14 and TRBJ1-1; weak D call: TRBD1 (5 bases). The CDR3 has 13 amino acids. From germline, CDR1 is SGHDN and CDR2 FVKESK. Between the trimmed V and J ends, which lost 5 bases and 1 base, there was a span of 8 bases. CDR3 nucleotide sequence: TGTGCCAGCAGCAGGGGAGGGAACACTGAAGCTTTCTTT. Protein product: CASSRGGNTEAFF.

Comment on this clone: Within the sample, other DNA sequences also encode this same CDR3. The rearrangement links TRBV19 to TRBJ2-1, with D uncertain. V lost 5 bases to trimming and J lost 4 bases, with 9 bases between them. The CDR3 consists of 13 residues. Germline CDR1 reads LNHDA; CDR2 reads SQIVND (reference sequence). The CDR3, as DNA: TGTGCCAGTAGTCCGCGAGGTTACAATGAGCAGTTCTTC. It translates to CASSPRGYNEQFF. The variable domain in full, with the rest retrieved from reference TRBV19 and TRBJ2-1, is DGGITQSPKYLFRKEGQNVTLSCEQNLNHDAMYWYRQDPGQGLRLIYYSQIVNDFQKGDIAEGYSVSREKKESFPLTVTSAQKNPTAFYLCASSPRGYNEQFFGPGTRLTVL.

This chain uses TRBV12-3 or TRBV12-4 with TRBJ2-1; D unclear. This CDR3 has 13 amino acids. The V end was cut by 1 base, the J end by 8 bases, with 9 bases between. CDR3 sequence: CASSLDLGDEQFF. As DNA, the CDR3 is TGTGCCAGCAGTTTAGACTTAGGAGATGAGCAGTTCTTC.

The genes are TRBV10-3 and TRBJ1-3; a possible D gene is TRBD1 (5 bases). This CDR3 is built from 17 residues. Germline V lookup: CDR1 ENHRY, CDR2 SYGVKD. V lost 3 bases and J 0 bases, leaving 15 bases between the germline ends. The DNA for the CDR3 is TGTGCCATCAGTGACGGTCGACAGTCCATCTCTGGAAACACCATATATTTT. Translating it yields CAISDGRQSISGNTIYF.

The J gene is TRBJ1-6, the V gene TRBV3-1 (or the pseudogene TRBV3-2); TRBD1 agrees at 7 bases. The germline CDR1 and CDR2 sequences are LGHDT and YNNKEL (reference sequence). The CDR3 is 15 amino acids. Unmatched junction bases numbered 9, after V lost 4 bases and J lost 9 bases. The CDR3 nucleotides read TGTGCCAGCAGCCTACCCAGGGGACAGCCTTCACCCCTCCACTTT. Translated: CASSLPRGQPSPLHF.

V is TRBV28 and J is TRBJ1-5; possible D gene TRBD1, 5 bases. Germline CDR1 and CDR2: MDHEN and SYDVKM. The CDR3 covers 14 residues. The V end was cut by 5 bases, the J end by 2 bases, with 10 bases between. CDR3: CASSPPGGNQPQHF. The CDR3 bases are TGTGCCAGCAGTCCTCCGGGGGGCAATCAGCCCCAGCATTTT.

The chain carries TRBV19 and TRBJ1-2; TRBD1 matches 7 bases. The CDR3 totals 15 residues. Germline CDR1 LNHDA, CDR2 SQIVND (reference sequence). J lost 2 bases, V lost 7 bases, and 10 bases had no gene match. The CDR3 DNA reads TGTGCCAGTACCGTGGGACAGATCAAAAACTATGGCTACACCTTC. Translating gives CASTVGQIKNYGYTF.

The chain recombines TRBV29-1 with TRBJ1-1; tentative D call: TRBD1 (5 bases). V lost 3 bases, J lost 4 bases, and 9 bases lay in between. The CDR3 is 12 amino acids. CDR1 is SQVTM, CDR2 ANQGSEA, per germline. CDR3 nucleotide sequence: TGCAGCGTTGATTCTGGGGGCACTGAAGCTTTCTTT. This gives the protein CSVDSGGTEAFF.

The V and J genes are TRBV19 and TRBJ2-2; possibly TRBD2 for D (6 bases). CDR3 length: 17 residues. V was pared by 1 base and J by 5 bases, with 17 bases between. CDR1 LNHDA and CDR2 SQIVND come from the germline V gene (reference sequence). CDR3 amino acids: CASSIGTGVRDTGELFF. CDR3 coding DNA: TGTGCCAGTAGTATAGGAACGGGAGTCCGGGATACCGGGGAGCTGTTTTTT.

The rearrangement uses TRBV3-1 (or the pseudogene TRBV3-2) and TRBJ1-2; 8 positions agree with TRBD1. The CDR3 is 16 amino acids. Germline assignment: CDR1 LGHDT and CDR2 YNNKEL (reference sequence). The J segment lost 3 bases and the V segment lost 4 bases, leaving 10 bases of the junction unmatched. Written as DNA, the CDR3 is TGTGCCAGCAGCCCAAGACAGGGGTCGAACCACTATGGCTACACCTTC. Translated: CASSPRQGSNHYGYTF.

This clone was observed a few times. V gene TRBV7-2 combines with J gene TRBJ1-2; 8 positions match TRBD1. The V gene's germline CDR1 is SGHTA and CDR2 FQGNSA. Trimming took 2 bases from V and 6 from J; bases not matched to a gene: 8. This CDR3 comprises 15 residues. The CDR3 DNA is TGTGCCAGCAGCTTATTGGGACAGGTTAATCATGGCTACACCTTC. Its protein is CASSLLGQVNHGYTF.

The rearrangement uses TRBV10-3 and TRBJ2-5, with D maybe TRBD2 (6 bases). Trimming shortened V by 6 bases and J by 1 base, and 9 bases separated the two germline ends. The CDR3 covers 13 residues. Germline V gene data show CDR1 as ENHRY and CDR2 as SYGVKD. This CDR3 reads CAIRERVQETQYF. CDR3 DNA sequence: TGTGCCATCAGAGAGCGGGTCCAAGAGACCCAGTACTTC.

The chain has TRBV29-1 and TRBJ1-1, with TRBD1 as a possible D gene (5 bases). The CDR3 totals 15 residues. Germline CDR1 reads SQVTM; CDR2 reads ANQGSEA. The V gene lost 3 bases and the J gene lost 1 base, with 15 bases spanning the gap. This chain's CDR3 is CSVDPQGLPNTEAFF. The DNA for the CDR3 is TGCAGCGTTGATCCCCAGGGCCTACCGAACACTGAAGCTTTCTTT.

The chain is built from TRBV29-1 and TRBJ1-2; maybe TRBD1 (6 bases). Germline CDR1 SQVTM, CDR2 ANQGSEA. CDR3 length: 11 amino acids. V was pared by 6 bases and J by 5 bases, with 10 bases between. This CDR3 reads CSVAGVYGYTF. For the CDR3, the DNA is TGCAGCGTAGCAGGGGTATATGGCTACACCTTC. The full variable domain, with the rest looked up from reference TRBV29-1 and TRBJ1-2, is SAVISQKPSRDICQRGTSLTIQCQVDSQVTMMFWYRQQPGQSLTLIATANQGSEATYESGFVIDKFPISRPNLTFSTLTVSNMSPEDSSIYLCSVAGVYGYTFGSGTRLTVV.

The chain is built from TRBV3-1 (or the pseudogene TRBV3-2) and TRBJ2-5; D uncertain. V was trimmed by 1 base and J by 5 bases, leaving 11 bases between them. This CDR3 contains 14 residues. Germline V gene lookup returns CDR1 LGHDT and CDR2 YNNKEL (reference sequence). The CDR3 is CASSQGALGETQYF. For the CDR3, the DNA is TGTGCCAGCAGCCAAGGGGCCCTGGGGGAGACCCAGTACTTC.

In its sample, this clone was seen once. CDR3: CASSGYRTYEQYF. The CDR3 nucleotides are TGTGCCAGCAGCGGTTACCGGACCTACGAGCAGTACTTC. The chain has TRBV6-5 and TRBJ2-7; D ambiguous. V dropped 6 bases and J dropped 2 bases, with 11 bases sitting between them. Germline lookup yields CDR1 MNHEY and CDR2 SVGAGI. The CDR3 sequence is 13 residues long.

DNA for the CDR3: TGTGCCAGCAGCTTAACGGGGGGCTCGGGGTCACCCCTCCACTTT. Protein sequence: CASSLTGGSGSPLHF. The V call is TRBV7-2, the J call TRBJ1-6, with TRBD1 as a possible D gene (6 bases). CDR3 length: 15 residues. Germline loops: CDR1 SGHTA, CDR2 FQGNSA. V shed 2 bases and J shed 10 bases, with 15 bases lying between them. Based on the CDR3 plus reference TRBV7-2 and TRBJ1-6, the full variable domain is GAGVSQSPSNKVTEKGKDVELRCDPISGHTALYWYRQSLGQGLEFLIYFQGNSAPDKSGLPSDRFSAERTGGSVSTLTIQRTQQEDSAVYLCASSLTGGSGSPLHFGNGTRLTVT.

The chain combines TRBV28 with TRBJ1-2, with TRBD1 matching over 7 bases. Germline V lookup: CDR1 MDHEN, CDR2 SYDVKM. With 7 bases clipped from V and 0 bases from J, the junction kept 11 bases outside the gene matches. CDR3 length: 16 residues. The CDR3 DNA is TGTGCCAGCACCCTGGGGACAGTTCCACCTAACTATGGCTACACCTTC. It encodes CASTLGTVPPNYGYTF.

The V gene is TRBV5-5, the J gene TRBJ1-1; D is ambiguous. V was cut by 0 bases and J by 5 bases, with 8 bases left in between. CDR1 SGHKS and CDR2 YYEKEE come from the germline V gene (reference sequence). The CDR3 covers 13 residues. The CDR3 DNA follows: TGTGCCAGCAGCTTGGATCCCGGGACTGAAGCTTTCTTT. This encodes CASSLDPGTEAFF.

The table lists this clone with a few counts. V gene TRBV5-1 combines with J gene TRBJ1-3; D not resolved. Germline V gene lookup returns CDR1 SGHRS and CDR2 YFSETQ. V lost 5 bases and J 0 bases, leaving 6 bases between the germline ends. The CDR3 is 13 residues long. The DNA of the CDR3 is TGCGCCAGCAGACAGTTCTCTGGAAACACCATATATTTT. Encoded protein: CASRQFSGNTIYF.

The chain joins TRBV27 to TRBJ2-7; 8 bases are a match to TRBD1. CDR3 size: 13 residues. V shed 3 bases and J 4 bases; nucleotides not matched to a gene: 2. The germline CDR1 and CDR2 sequences are MNHEY and SMNVEV (reference sequence). The CDR3 DNA follows: TGTGCCAGCAGTTTCAGGGGGCGGTACGAGCAGTACTTC. This translates into CASSFRGRYEQYF.

This clone has only one observation. V is TRBV27 and J is TRBJ1-5, with D hard to call. Trimming pared 5 bases from V and 2 bases from J, leaving 13 bases between. The CDR3 extends over 15 amino acids. Germline CDR1 and CDR2: MNHEY and SMNVEV (reference sequence). Written as DNA, the CDR3 is TGTGCCAGCAGTCTCACGTCGGTTCGCAATCAGCCCCAGCATTTT. It encodes CASSLTSVRNQPQHF.

The chain is built from TRBV6-5 and TRBJ1-2; TRBD1 is a possible D gene (6 bases). The germline V gene encodes CDR1 MNHEY and CDR2 SVGAGI. The CDR3 has 15 residues. V shed 11 bases and J shed 6 bases, with 25 bases lying between them. The CDR3 region has the DNA TGTGCCCAGGTGATGATCGCGGGGGCGAAGGATGGCTACACCTTC. Its protein product is CAQVMIAGAKDGYTF.